What follows are 2 T cell receptor beta chains derived from one specimen sequenced in a study of T cell responses to AZD1222 COVID-19 vaccine. Using immunoSEQ multiplex PCR, the repertoire was profiled, and TCRdb retains in-frame clones only, with some absent. The sample includes approximately 150,000 clones, roughly 92% of them seen just once. The sequencing here drew on peripheral blood, taken 28 days after the second AZD1222 dose. The receptors stem from an adult who received the AZD1222 COVID-19 vaccine.

For the CDR3, the DNA is TGCGCCAGCAGCTTGCTAGCTTCCAAACCGCGCACAGATACGCAGTATTTT. It is translated as CASSLLASKPRTDTQYF. The V call is TRBV5-1, the J call TRBJ2-3, with D maybe TRBD2 (5 bases). V was clipped by 1 base and J by 1 base, with 16 bases between them. In germline, CDR1 is SGHRS, CDR2 YFSETQ. The CDR3 contains 17 residues.

V usage is TRBV7-2 and J usage is TRBJ2-1, with 7 bases fitting TRBD1. The V segment lost 5 bases and the J segment 0 bases; nucleotides outside the gene matches: 7. Germline V gives CDR1 SGHTA, CDR2 FQGNSA. The CDR3 has 16 amino acids. As DNA, the CDR3 is TGTGCCAGCAGCACCGGGACAGCCGACTCCTACAATGAGCAGTTCTTC. Amino acid sequence: CASSTGTADSYNEQFF.